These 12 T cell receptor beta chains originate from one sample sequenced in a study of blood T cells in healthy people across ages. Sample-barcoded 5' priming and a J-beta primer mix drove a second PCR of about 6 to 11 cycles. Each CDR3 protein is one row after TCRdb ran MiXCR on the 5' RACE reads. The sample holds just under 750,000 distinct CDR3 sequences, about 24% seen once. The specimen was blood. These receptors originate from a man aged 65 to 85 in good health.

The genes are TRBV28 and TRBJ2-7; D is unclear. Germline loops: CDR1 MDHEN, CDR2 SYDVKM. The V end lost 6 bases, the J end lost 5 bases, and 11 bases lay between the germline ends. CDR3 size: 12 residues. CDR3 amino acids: CASSQPKHEQYF. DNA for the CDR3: TGTGCCAGCAGCCAGCCTAAGCACGAGCAGTACTTC.

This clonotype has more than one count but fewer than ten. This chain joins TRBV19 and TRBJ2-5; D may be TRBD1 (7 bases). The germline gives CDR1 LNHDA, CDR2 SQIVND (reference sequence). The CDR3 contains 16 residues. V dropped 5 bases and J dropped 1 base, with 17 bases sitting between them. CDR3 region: CASSRGTAAVQETQYF. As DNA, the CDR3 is TGTGCCAGTAGTCGGGGGACAGCCGCCGTCCAAGAGACCCAGTACTTC.

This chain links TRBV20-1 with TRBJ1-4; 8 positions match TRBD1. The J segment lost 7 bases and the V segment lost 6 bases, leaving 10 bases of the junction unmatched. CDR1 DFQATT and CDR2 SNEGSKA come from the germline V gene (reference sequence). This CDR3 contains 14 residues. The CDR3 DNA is TGCAGTGCCCCTTGGGACAGGCCTTCTGAAAAACTGTTTTTT. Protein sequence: CSAPWDRPSEKLFF.

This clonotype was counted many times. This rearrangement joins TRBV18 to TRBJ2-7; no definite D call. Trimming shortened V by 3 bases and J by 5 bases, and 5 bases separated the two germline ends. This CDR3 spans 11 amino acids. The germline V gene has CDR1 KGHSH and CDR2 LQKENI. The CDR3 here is CASSPRDEQYF. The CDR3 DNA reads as TGTGCCAGCTCACCCCGCGACGAGCAGTACTTC.

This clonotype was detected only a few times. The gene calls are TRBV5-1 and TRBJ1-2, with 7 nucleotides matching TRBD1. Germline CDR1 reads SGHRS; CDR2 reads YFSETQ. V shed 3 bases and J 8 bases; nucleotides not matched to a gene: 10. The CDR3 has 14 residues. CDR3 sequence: CASSSAQGRTGYTF. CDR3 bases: TGCGCCAGCAGCTCAGCACAGGGGAGGACGGGCTACACCTTC.

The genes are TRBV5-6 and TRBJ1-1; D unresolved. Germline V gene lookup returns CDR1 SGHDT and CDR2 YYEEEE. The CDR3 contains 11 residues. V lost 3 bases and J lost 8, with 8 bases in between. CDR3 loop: CASSYYSEAFF. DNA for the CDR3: TGTGCCAGCAGCTATTATTCAGAAGCTTTCTTT.

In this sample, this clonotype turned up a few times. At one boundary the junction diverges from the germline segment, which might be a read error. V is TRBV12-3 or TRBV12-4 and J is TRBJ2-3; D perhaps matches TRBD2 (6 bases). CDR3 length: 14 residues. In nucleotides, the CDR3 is TGTGCCAGCAGTTTTGGGGGACTTAACCCTCAACCTCCATTT. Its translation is CASSFGGLNPQPPF.

The CDR3 DNA reads as TGCGCCAGCAGCTTGCTAGCAGTAAGCTCCTACAATGAGCAGTTCTTC. The encoded protein is CASSLLAVSSYNEQFF. The rearrangement links TRBV5-1 to TRBJ2-1; perhaps TRBD2 as D (5 bases). The CDR3 has 16 residues. Trimming pared 1 base from V and 0 bases from J, leaving 11 bases between. Looked up from germline, CDR1 is SGHRS and CDR2 is YFSETQ.

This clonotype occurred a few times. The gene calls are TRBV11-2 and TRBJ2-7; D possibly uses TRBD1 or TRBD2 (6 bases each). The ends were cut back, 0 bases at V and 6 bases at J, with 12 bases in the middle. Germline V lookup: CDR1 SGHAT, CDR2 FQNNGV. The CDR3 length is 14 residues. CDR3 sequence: CASSLEGGLVEQYF. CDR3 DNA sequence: TGTGCCAGCAGCTTAGAAGGGGGACTGGTCGAGCAGTACTTC.

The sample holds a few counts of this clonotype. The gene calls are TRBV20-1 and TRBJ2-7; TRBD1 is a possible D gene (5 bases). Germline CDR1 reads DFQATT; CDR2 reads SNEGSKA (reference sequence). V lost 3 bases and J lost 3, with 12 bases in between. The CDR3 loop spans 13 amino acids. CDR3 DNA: TGCAGTGCTAGGACAGACACAAACTACGAGCAGTACGTC. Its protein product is CSARTDTNYEQYV.

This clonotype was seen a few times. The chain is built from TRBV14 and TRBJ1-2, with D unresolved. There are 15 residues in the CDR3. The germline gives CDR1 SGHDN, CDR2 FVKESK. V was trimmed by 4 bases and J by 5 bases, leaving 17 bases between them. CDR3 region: CASSRLRPGDYGYTF. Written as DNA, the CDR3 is TGTGCCAGCAGCCGCCTCAGACCAGGCGATTATGGCTACACCTTC.

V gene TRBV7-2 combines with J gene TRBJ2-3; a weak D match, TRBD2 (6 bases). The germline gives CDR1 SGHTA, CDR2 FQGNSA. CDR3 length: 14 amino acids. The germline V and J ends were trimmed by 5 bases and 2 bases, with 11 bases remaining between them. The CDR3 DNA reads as TGTGCCAGCAGCCGGCGGGGACTCACAGATACGCAGTATTTT. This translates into CASSRRGLTDTQYF.